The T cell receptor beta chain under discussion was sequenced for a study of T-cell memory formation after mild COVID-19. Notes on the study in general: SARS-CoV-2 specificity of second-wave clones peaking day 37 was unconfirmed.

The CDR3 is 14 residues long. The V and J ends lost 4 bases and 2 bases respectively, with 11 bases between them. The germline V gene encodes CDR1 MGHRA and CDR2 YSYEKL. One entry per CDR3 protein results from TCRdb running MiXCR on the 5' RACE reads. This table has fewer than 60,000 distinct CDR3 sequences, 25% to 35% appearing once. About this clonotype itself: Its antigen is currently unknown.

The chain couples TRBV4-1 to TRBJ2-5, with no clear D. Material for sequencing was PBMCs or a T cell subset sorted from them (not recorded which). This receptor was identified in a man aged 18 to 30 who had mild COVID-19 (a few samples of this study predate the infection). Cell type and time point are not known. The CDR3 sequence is CASSPRGWQETQYF. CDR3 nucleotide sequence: TGCGCCAGCAGCCCCCGCGGCTGGCAAGAGACCCAGTACTTC.